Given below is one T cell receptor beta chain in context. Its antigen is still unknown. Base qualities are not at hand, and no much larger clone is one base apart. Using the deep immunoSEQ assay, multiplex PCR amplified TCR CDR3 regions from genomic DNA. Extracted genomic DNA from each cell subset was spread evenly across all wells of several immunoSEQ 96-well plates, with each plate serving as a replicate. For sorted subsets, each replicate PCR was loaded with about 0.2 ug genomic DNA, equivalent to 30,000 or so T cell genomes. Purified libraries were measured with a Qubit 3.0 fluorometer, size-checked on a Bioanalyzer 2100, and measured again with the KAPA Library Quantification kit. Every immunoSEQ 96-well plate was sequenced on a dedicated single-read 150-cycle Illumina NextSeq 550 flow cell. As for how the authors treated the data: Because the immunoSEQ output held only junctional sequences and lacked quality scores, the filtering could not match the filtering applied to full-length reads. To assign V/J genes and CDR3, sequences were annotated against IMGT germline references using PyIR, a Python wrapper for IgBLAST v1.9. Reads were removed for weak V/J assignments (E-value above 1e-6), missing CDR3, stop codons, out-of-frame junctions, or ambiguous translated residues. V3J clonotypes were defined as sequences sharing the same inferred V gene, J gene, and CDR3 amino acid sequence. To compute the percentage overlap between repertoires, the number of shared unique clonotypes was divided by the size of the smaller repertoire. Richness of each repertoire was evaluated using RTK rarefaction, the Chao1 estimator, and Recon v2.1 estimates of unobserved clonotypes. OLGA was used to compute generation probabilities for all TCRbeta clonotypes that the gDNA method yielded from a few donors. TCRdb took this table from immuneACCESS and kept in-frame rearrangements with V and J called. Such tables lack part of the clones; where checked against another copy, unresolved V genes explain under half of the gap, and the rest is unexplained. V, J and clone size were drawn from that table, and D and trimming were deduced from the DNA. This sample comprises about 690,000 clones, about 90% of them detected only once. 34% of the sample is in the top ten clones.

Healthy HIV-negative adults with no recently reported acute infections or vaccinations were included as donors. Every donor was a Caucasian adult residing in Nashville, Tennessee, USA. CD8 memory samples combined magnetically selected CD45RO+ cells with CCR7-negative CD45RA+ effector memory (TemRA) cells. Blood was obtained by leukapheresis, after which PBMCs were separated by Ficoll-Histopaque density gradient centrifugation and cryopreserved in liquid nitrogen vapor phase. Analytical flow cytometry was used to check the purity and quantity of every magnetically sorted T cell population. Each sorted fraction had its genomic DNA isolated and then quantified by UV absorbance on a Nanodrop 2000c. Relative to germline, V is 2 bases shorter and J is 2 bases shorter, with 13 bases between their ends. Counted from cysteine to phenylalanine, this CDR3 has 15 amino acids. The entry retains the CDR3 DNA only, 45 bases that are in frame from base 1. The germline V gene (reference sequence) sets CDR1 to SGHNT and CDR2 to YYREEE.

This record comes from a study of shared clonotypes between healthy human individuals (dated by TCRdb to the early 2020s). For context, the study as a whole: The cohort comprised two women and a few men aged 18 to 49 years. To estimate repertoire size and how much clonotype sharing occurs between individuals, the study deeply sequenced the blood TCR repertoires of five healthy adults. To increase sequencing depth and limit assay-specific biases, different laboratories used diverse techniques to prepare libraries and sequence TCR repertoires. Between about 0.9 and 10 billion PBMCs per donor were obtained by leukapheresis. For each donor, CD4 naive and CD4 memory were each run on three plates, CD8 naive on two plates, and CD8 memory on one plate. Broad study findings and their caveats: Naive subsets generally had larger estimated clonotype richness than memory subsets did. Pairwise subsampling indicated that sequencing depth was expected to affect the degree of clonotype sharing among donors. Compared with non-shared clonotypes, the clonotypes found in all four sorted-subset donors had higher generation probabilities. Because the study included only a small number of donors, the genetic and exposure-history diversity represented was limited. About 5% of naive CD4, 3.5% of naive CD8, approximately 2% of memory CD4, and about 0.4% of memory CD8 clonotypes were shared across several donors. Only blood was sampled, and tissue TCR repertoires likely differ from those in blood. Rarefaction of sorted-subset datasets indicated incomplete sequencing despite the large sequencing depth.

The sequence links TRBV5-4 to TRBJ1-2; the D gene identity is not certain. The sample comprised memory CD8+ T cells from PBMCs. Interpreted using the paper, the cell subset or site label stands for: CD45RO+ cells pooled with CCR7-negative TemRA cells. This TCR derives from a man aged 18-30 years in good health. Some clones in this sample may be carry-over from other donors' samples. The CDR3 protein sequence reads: CASSLDSGLNYGYTF. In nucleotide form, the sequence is TGTGCCAGCAGCTTAGATTCCGGACTAAACTATGGCTACACCTTC.